Each of the 18 T cell receptor beta chains below was sequenced from the same sample in a study of CD8 T cells in ankylosing spondylitis. TCRdb fed the 5' RACE reads into MiXCR, producing one record per CDR3 protein. The table shows roughly 130,000 distinct CDR3 sequences, with 9.3% occurring only once. Sequencing was carried out using blood, either unsorted or a sorted T cell fraction (not recorded which). These receptors all come from a male donor with ankylosing spondylitis or in good health (not recorded which).

Ten or more counts support this clonotype. The chain is built from TRBV3-1 and TRBJ1-1; unclear D gene. Looked up from germline, CDR1 is LGHDT and CDR2 is YNNKEL (reference sequence). The CDR3 length is 14 residues. V was cut by 7 bases and J by 5 bases, with 17 bases left in between. The CDR3 DNA sequence: TGTGCCAGCAACAACCGGGCCCGAGGGACTGAAGCTTTCTTT. This encodes CASNNRARGTEAFF.

This clonotype was detected ten times or more. V gene TRBV29-1 combines with J gene TRBJ2-2; no clear D. This CDR3 comprises 13 residues. Germline CDR1 and CDR2: SQVTM and ANQGSEA. The V end was cut by 4 bases, the J end by 2 bases, with 8 bases between. This chain's CDR3 is CSVVEVNTGELFF. The CDR3 DNA reads as TGCAGCGTTGTCGAGGTCAACACCGGGGAGCTGTTTTTT.

In this sample, this clonotype turned up many times. The J gene is TRBJ2-7, the V gene TRBV5-1; 12 positions agree with TRBD2. The junction had 1 base not matched to a gene; V was cut back by 5 bases and J by 1 base. Germline CDR1 SGHRS, CDR2 YFSETQ. The CDR3 is 14 amino acids. The CDR3 nucleotides are TGCGCCAGCAGGACTAGCGGGAGTTCCTACGAGCAGTACTTC. Its protein product is CASRTSGSSYEQYF. Drawing the rest from reference TRBV5-1 and TRBJ2-7, the complete variable domain is KAGVTQTPRYLIKTRGQQVTLSCSPISGHRSVSWYQQTPGQGLQFLFEYFSETQRNKGNFPGRFSGRQFSNSRSEMNVSTLELGDSALYLCASRTSGSSYEQYFGPGTRLTVT.

This clonotype came up a few times. This rearrangement joins TRBV10-3 to TRBJ2-7; D may be TRBD1 (6 bases). With 3 bases removed from V and 2 bases from J, the gap between germline ends came to 20 bases. CDR3 length equals 17 residues. CDR1 is ENHRY and CDR2 is SYGVKD in the germline V gene. The CDR3, as DNA: TGTGCCATCAGTGACCTCCCTCCGGGACAACCCCCCTACGAGCAGTACTTC. Encoded protein: CAISDLPPGQPPYEQYF.

This clonotype has at least ten counts. V gene TRBV25-1 combines with J gene TRBJ1-4; possibly TRBD1 for D (5 bases). V gave up 0 bases and J gave up 3 bases, with 11 bases separating them. This CDR3 has 16 residues. Germline CDR1 MGHDK, CDR2 SYGVNS. CDR3: CASSEYKGRSNEKLFF. DNA of the CDR3: TGTGCCAGCAGTGAATATAAGGGACGGTCTAATGAAAAACTGTTTTTT.

This clonotype was picked up a small number of times. The chain uses TRBV20-1 and TRBJ1-5, with D perhaps TRBD1 (6 bases). Germline V lookup: CDR1 DFQATT, CDR2 SNEGSKA (reference sequence). With 5 bases removed from V and 7 bases from J, the gap between germline ends came to 21 bases. CDR3 length: 15 residues. CDR3 nucleotide sequence: TGCAGTGCTTCCGAGGGGATTGGGGGCTGGCAGCCCCAGCATTTT. Translated, it gives CSASEGIGGWQPQHF.

At least ten counts were recorded for this clonotype. The rearrangement uses TRBV29-1 and TRBJ1-1, with D possibly matching TRBD1 (5 bases). V dropped 4 bases and J dropped 0 bases, with 12 bases sitting between them. The CDR3 extends over 14 amino acids. Germline CDR1 and CDR2: SQVTM and ANQGSEA. This chain's CDR3 is CSVVPGPLNTEAFF. The CDR3 nucleotides are TGCAGCGTTGTCCCGGGACCCTTGAACACTGAAGCTTTCTTT. The full variable domain, rest sourced from reference TRBV29-1 and TRBJ1-1, is SAVISQKPSRDICQRGTSLTIQCQVDSQVTMMFWYRQQPGQSLTLIATANQGSEATYESGFVIDKFPISRPNLTFSTLTVSNMSPEDSSIYLCSVVPGPLNTEAFFGQGTRLTVV.

J is TRBJ2-5 and V is TRBV5-5; no firm D call. The CDR3 is 14 residues long. V dropped 2 bases and J dropped 0 bases, with 8 bases sitting between them. The germline CDR1 and CDR2 sequences are SGHKS and YYEKEE (reference sequence). Written as DNA, the CDR3 is TGTGCCAGCAGCTTTGCGGCTAACCAAGAGACCCAGTACTTC. Its translation is CASSFAANQETQYF.

The chain recombines TRBV20-1 with TRBJ2-5; 7 nucleotides line up with TRBD2. The CDR3 has 13 amino acids. V shed 8 bases, J shed 5 bases, and the junction held 11 bases outside the gene matches. From germline, CDR1 is DFQATT and CDR2 SNEGSKA (reference sequence). The CDR3 DNA reads TGCAGTACGACGGGACTATCATACGAGACCCAGTACTTC. It specifies CSTTGLSYETQYF.

The chain is built from TRBV20-1 and TRBJ2-1; the match to TRBD2 covers 8 bases. With 8 bases clipped from V and 0 bases from J, the junction kept 18 bases outside the gene matches. Germline lookup yields CDR1 DFQATT and CDR2 SNEGSKA (reference sequence). The CDR3 has 18 residues. Here the CDR3 DNA reads TGCAGTTCTCGGAAGTTTATAGTAAGCGGGAGCTCCTACAATGAGCAGTTCTTC. Translating gives CSSRKFIVSGSSYNEQFF.

The chain links TRBV14 to TRBJ2-7, with D perhaps matching TRBD2 (5 bases). The CDR3 loop spans 14 amino acids. CDR1 and CDR2 from the germline V gene are SGHDN and FVKESK. V gave up 3 bases and J gave up 3 bases, with 12 bases separating them. This CDR3 reads CASSHLGGSYEQYF. The CDR3 coding sequence is TGTGCCAGCAGCCACTTGGGTGGGAGCTACGAGCAGTACTTC.

This clonotype was picked up many times. This chain links TRBV24-1 with TRBJ2-1; TRBD2 matches 11 bases. Germline V lookup: CDR1 KGHDR, CDR2 SFDVKD. The CDR3 consists of 16 residues. Trimming took 4 bases from V and 7 from J; bases not matched to a gene: 8. As DNA, the CDR3 is TGTGCCACCAGTGAAACCGGGACTAGCGGCGGGAATGAGCAGTTCTTC. It is translated as CATSETGTSGGNEQFF.

This clonotype occurred many times. The V gene is TRBV5-1, the J gene TRBJ2-2; 8 bases align to TRBD1. In germline, CDR1 is SGHRS, CDR2 YFSETQ. CDR3 length: 16 residues. V lost 6 bases, J lost 0 bases, and 7 bases stayed unmatched. In DNA, the CDR3 is TGCGCCAGCAAGGGACAGGCCCCCGCGAACACCGGGGAGCTGTTTTTT. It is translated as CASKGQAPANTGELFF.

This clonotype was recorded many times. V gene TRBV12-3 or TRBV12-4 combines with J gene TRBJ2-5, with D perhaps TRBD2 (6 bases). The CDR3 is 14 amino acids. The V end lost 3 bases, the J end lost 5 bases, and 13 bases lay between the germline ends. The CDR3 DNA follows: TGTGCCAGCAGTTTTGGGGGAGGTGGCGAGACCCAGTACTTC. This codes for CASSFGGGGETQYF.

This clonotype was found many times. V gene TRBV29-1 combines with J gene TRBJ2-1; 10 nucleotides line up with TRBD2. Trimming removed 6 bases from V and 7 bases from J; junction bases left unmatched: 6. Germline V CDR1 and CDR2: SQVTM, ANQGSEA. The CDR3 contains 13 residues. The CDR3 loop reads CSVAGGPGNEQFF. The CDR3 region has the DNA TGCAGCGTAGCGGGAGGGCCGGGAAATGAGCAGTTCTTC.

Here the CDR3 reads CSAVFLAGDSESYNEQFF. DNA for the CDR3: TGCAGTGCGGTCTTCCTAGCGGGAGATTCGGAGTCCTACAATGAGCAGTTCTTC. The genes are TRBV20-1 and TRBJ2-1; TRBD2 aligns across 10 bases. Germline V gene lookup returns CDR1 DFQATT and CDR2 SNEGSKA (reference sequence). V was clipped by 6 bases and J by 1 base; unmatched bases: 15. This CDR3 is built from 18 residues.

V usage is TRBV9 and J usage is TRBJ2-3, with D perhaps matching TRBD2 (6 bases). V was cut by 1 base and J by 4 bases, with 10 bases left in between. The V gene's germline CDR1 is SGDLS and CDR2 YYNGEE. The CDR3 covers 14 residues. CDR3 amino acids: CASSVYGSPDTQYF. As DNA, the CDR3 is TGTGCCAGCAGCGTATACGGGAGTCCAGATACGCAGTATTTT.

In its sample, this clonotype was seen many times. This chain joins TRBV24-1 and TRBJ2-3; 14 positions agree with TRBD2. The CDR3 sequence is 19 residues long. The trim removed 3 bases at V and 4 bases at J, leaving 11 bases unmatched. The germline V gene has CDR1 KGHDR and CDR2 SFDVKD. The CDR3 spells CATSDIGLAGGSSADTQYF. The CDR3 coding sequence is TGTGCCACCAGTGATATCGGACTAGCGGGAGGATCGAGCGCAGATACGCAGTATTTT.